The clone carrying this T cell receptor beta chain was detected only a few times. Clones were read by immunoSEQ multiplex PCR, and TCRdb kept only the in-frame ones, dropping some. The table lists some 110,000 clones, roughly 82% of them singletons. The data belong to a study of blood T cell repertoires in COVID-19. The wider study: Sites in the United States, Italy and Spain provided acute and convalescent COVID-19 samples.

V was pared by 1 base and J by 2 bases, with 12 bases between. The CDR3 extends over 16 amino acids. From germline, CDR1 is LNHNV and CDR2 YYDKDF (reference sequence). Sequencing used peripheral blood. This chain joins TRBV15 and TRBJ1-5, with TRBD1 as a possible D gene (5 bases). The origin of this receptor is a human donor in a cohort sampled during active COVID-19. CDR3 loop: CATSRGGGEGNQPQHF. DNA of the CDR3: TGTGCCACCAGCAGAGGAGGAGGGGAAGGCAATCAGCCCCAGCATTTT.